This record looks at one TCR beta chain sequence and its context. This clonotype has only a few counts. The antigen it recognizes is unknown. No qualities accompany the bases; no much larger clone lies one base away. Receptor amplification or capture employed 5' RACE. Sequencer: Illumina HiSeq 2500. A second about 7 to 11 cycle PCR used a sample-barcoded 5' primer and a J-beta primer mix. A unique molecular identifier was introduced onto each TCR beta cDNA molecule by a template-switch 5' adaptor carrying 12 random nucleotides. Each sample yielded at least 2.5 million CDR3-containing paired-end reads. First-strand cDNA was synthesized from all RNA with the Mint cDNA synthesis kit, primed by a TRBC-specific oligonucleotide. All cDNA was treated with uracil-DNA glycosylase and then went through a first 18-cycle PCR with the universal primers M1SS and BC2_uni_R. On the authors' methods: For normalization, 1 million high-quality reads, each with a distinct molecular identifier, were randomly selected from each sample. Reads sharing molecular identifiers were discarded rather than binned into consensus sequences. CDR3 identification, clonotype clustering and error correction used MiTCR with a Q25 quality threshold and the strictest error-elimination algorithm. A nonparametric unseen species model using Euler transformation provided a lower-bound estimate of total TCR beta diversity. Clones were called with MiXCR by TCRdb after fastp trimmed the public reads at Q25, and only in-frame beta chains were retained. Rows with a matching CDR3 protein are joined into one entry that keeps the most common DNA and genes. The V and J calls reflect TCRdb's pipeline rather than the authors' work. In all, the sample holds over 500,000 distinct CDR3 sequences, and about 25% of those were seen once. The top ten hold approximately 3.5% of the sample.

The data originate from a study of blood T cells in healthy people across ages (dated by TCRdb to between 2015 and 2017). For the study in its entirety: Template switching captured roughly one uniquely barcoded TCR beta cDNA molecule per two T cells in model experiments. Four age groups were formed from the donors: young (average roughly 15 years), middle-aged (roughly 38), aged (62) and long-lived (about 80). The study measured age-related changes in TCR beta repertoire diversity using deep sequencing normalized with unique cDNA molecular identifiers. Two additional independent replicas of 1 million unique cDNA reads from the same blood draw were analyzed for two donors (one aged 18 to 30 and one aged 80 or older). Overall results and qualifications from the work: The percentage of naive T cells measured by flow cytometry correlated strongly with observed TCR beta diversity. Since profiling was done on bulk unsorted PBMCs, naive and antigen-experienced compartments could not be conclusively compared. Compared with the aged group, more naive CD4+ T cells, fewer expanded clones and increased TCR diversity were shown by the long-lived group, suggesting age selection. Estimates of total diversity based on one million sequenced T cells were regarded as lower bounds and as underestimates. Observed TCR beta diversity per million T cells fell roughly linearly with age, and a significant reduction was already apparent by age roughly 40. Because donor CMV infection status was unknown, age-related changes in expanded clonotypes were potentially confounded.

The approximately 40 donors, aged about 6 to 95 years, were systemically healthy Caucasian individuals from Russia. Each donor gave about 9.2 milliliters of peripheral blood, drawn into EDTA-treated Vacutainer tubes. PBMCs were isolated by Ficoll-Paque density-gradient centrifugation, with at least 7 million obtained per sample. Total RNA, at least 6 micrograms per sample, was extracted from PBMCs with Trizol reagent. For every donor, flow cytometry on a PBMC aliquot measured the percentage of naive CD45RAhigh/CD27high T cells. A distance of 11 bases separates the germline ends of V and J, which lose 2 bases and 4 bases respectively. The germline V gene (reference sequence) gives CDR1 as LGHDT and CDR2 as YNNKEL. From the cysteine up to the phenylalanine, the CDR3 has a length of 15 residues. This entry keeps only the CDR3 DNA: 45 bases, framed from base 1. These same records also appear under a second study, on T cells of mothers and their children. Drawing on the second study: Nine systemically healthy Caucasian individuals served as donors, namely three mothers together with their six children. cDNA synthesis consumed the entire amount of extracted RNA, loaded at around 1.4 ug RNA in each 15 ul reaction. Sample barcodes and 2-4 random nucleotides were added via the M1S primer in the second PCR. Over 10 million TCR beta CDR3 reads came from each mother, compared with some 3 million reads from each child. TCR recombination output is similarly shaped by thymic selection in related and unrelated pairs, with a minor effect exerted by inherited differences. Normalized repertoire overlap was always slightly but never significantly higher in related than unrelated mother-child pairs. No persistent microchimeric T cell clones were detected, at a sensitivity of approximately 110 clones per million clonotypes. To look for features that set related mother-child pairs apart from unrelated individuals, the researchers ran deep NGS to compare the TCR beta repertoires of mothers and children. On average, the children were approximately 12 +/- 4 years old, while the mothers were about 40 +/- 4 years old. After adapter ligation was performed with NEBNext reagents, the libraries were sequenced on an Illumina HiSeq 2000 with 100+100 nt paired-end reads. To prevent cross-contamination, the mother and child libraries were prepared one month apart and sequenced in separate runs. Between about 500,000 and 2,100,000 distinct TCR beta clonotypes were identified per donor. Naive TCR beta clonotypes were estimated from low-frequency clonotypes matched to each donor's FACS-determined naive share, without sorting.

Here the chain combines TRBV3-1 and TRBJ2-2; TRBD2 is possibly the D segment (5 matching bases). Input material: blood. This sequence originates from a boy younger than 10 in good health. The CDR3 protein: CASSQTGITTGELFF. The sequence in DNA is TGTGCCAGCAGCCAAACCGGGATCACCACCGGGGAGCTGTTTTTT. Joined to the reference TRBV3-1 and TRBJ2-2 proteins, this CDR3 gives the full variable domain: DTAVSQTPKYLVTQMGNDKSIKCEQNLGHDTMYWYKQDSKKFLKIMFSYNNKELIINETVPNRFSPKSPDKAHLNLHINSLELGDSAVYFCASSQTGITTGELFFGEGSRLTVL.